This T cell receptor beta chain was observed in a study of shared clonotypes between healthy human individuals. Study details: Each donor contributed plates that comprised three CD4 naive, three CD4 memory, two CD8 naive and one CD8 memory. Study findings and constraints: When compared with the clonotypes that were shared by all four sorted-subset donors, the non-shared clonotypes turned out to have lower generation probabilities.

CD8 cells regarded as naive lacked CD45RO, were positively chosen for CCR7, and omitted terminally differentiated effector memory CD45RA+ cells. The CDR3 spans 13 residues. Germline assignment: CDR1 LNHDA and CDR2 SQIVND (reference sequence). V lost 10 bases and J lost 1, with 12 bases in between. This table comes from immunoSEQ multiplex PCR, and its TCRdb copy is limited to in-frame clones, with some not included. The top ten clones hold under 2% of a sample with roughly 2.1 million clones, around 93% of them seen once. To note about this clone: Its matching antigen is unknown.

The clonotype comes from a man between 18 and 35 years old in good health. Some clones in this sample may be carry-over from other donors' samples. Sequenced material: naive CD8+ T cells from PBMCs. The rearrangement uses TRBV19 and TRBJ2-3, with unresolved D. The CDR3 sequence: CATASYRTDTQYF. The CDR3 nucleotides read TGTGCCACCGCATCTTACCGCACAGATACGCAGTATTTT.